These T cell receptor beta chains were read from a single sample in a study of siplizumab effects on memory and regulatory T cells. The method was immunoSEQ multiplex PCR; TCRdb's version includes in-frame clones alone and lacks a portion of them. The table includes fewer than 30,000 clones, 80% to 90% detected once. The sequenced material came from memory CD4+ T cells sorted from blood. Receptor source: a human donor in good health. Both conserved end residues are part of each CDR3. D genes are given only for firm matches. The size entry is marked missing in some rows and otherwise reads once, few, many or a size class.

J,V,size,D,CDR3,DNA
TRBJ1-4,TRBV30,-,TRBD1,CAWSGGTGNEKLFF,TGTGCCTGGAGCGGTGGGACAGGGAATGAAAAACTGTTTTTT
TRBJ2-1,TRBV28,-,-,CASSLSGLGSIF,TGTGCCAGCAGTTTATCCGGCCTCGGCTCGATCTTC
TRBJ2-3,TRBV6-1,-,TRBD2,CASKASGRADTQYF,TGTGCCAGCAAGGCTAGCGGGAGGGCAGATACGCAGTATTTT
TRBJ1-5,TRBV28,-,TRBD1,CASSLLDFFGTGDNQPQHF,TGTGCCAGCAGCCTCCTCGATTTTTTTGGGACAGGGGACAATCAGCCCCAGCATTTT
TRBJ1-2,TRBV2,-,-,CASSRVSYGYTF,TGTGCCAGCAGTCGGGTCTCCTATGGCTACACCTTC
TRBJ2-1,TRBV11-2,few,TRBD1,CASSNQAGGRGEQFF,TGTGCCAGCAGCAACCAGGCAGGGGGCCGGGGTGAGCAGTTCTTC
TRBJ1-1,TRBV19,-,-,CASSIDSRPVNTEAFF,TGTGCCAGTAGTATAGATTCGCGTCCGGTTAACACTGAAGCTTTCTTT
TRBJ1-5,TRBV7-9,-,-,CASSLSGGGYQPQHF,TGTGCCAGCAGCTTATCAGGAGGGGGGTATCAGCCCCAGCATTTT
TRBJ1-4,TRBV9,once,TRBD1,CASSVAKEGAREKLFF,TGTGCCAGCAGCGTAGCTAAAGAGGGGGCGAGGGAAAAACTGTTTTTT
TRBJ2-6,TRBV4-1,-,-,CASTRTGWDSGANVLTF,TGCGCCAGCACCAGAACAGGGTGGGACTCTGGGGCCAACGTCCTGACTTTC
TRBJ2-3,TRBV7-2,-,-,CASSLAAGGTDTQYF,TGTGCCAGCAGCTTAGCCGCAGGGGGCACAGATACGCAGTATTTT
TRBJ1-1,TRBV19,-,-,CASSRPPSEAFF,TGTGCCAGTAGTAGGCCACCTTCTGAAGCTTTCTTT
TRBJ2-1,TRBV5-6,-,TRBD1,CASSLVDREYNEQFF,TGTGCCAGCAGCTTGGTGGACAGGGAATACAATGAGCAGTTCTTC
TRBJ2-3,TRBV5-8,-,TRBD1,CASSGGQIYTQYF,TGTGCCAGCAGCGGGGGACAGATTTATACGCAGTATTTT
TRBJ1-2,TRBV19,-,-,CASSIDLGGRLYGYTF,TGTGCCAGTAGTATAGATCTGGGGGGGCGACTCTATGGCTACACCTTC
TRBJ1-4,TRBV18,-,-,CASSPGAGTNEKLFF,TGTGCCAGCTCACCAGGGGCAGGAACTAATGAAAAACTGTTTTTT
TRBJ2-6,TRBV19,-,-,CASSSRRTGANVLTF,TGTGCCAGTAGTAGCAGGAGGACTGGGGCCAACGTCCTGACTTTC
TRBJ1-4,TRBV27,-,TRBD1,CASRGGQGINEKLFF,TGTGCCAGCAGGGGAGGACAGGGGATTAATGAAAAACTGTTTTTT
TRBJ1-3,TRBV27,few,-,CASSAHGAGNTIYF,TGTGCCAGCAGTGCTCATGGGGCTGGAAACACCATATATTTT
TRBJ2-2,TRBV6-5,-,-,CASSYVEAGYTGELFF,TGTGCCAGCAGTTACGTCGAGGCAGGGTACACCGGGGAGCTGTTTTTT
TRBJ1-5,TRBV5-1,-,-,CASSLDGNQPQHF,TGCGCCAGCAGCTTAGACGGGAATCAGCCCCAGCATTTT
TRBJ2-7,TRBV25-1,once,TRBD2,CASSGLAAAYEQYF,TGTGCCAGCAGTGGACTAGCCGCCGCCTACGAGCAGTACTTC
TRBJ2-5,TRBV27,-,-,CASGPWQETQYF,TGTGCCAGCGGACCGTGGCAAGAGACCCAGTACTTC
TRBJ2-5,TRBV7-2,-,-,CASSLTRVGETQYF,TGTGCCAGCAGCCTCACTCGGGTAGGGGAGACCCAGTACTTC
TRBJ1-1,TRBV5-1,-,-,CASKLGAGPNTEAFF,TGCGCCAGCAAGTTAGGTGCAGGGCCGAACACTGAAGCTTTCTTT
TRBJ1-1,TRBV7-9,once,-,CASSLSSTEAFF,TGTGCCAGCAGCTTATCTAGTACTGAAGCTTTCTTT
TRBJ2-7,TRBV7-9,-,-,CASSPPGSVREQYF,TGTGCCAGCAGCCCCCCTGGGAGTGTCCGCGAGCAGTACTTC
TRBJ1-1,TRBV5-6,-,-,CASSLGSQHTEAFF,TGTGCCAGCAGCTTGGGGTCCCAGCACACTGAAGCTTTCTTT
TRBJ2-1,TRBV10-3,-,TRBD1,CAISVGQADNEQFF,TGTGCCATCAGTGTGGGACAGGCCGACAATGAGCAGTTCTTC
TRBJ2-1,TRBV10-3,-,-,CAISIAAEDEQFF,TGTGCCATCAGTATAGCGGCCGAGGATGAGCAGTTCTTC
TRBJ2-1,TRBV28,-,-,CASSLPGQINEQFF,TGTGCCAGCAGTTTACCCGGACAGATCAATGAGCAGTTCTTC
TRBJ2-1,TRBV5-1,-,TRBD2,CASSLGGTTAYNEQFF,TGCGCCAGCAGCTTGGGCGGGACTACGGCTTACAATGAGCAGTTCTTC
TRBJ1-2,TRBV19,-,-,CASSIVGYGYTF,TGTGCCAGTAGTATTGTAGGCTATGGCTACACCTTC
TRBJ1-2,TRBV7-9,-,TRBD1,CASSFPATGDYGYTF,TGTGCCAGCAGCTTTCCCGCAACAGGGGACTATGGCTACACCTTC
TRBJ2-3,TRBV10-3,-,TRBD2,CAISRLAGSPTDTQYF,TGTGCCATCAGCAGACTAGCGGGGAGCCCCACAGATACGCAGTATTTT
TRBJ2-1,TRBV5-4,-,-,CASSSWRDEQFF,TGTGCCAGCAGCTCATGGAGGGATGAGCAGTTCTTC
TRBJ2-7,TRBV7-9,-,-,CASSLTRSSSEQYF,TGTGCCAGCAGCTTGACCAGATCCTCCTCCGAGCAGTACTTC
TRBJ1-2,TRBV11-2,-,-,CASSSGGYGYTF,TGTGCCAGCAGCTCCGGAGGCTATGGCTACACCTTC
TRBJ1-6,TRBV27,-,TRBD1,CASSFFSGQGNSPLHF,TGTGCCAGCAGTTTCTTCTCTGGACAGGGTAATTCACCCCTCCACTTT
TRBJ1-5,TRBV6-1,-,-,CASSASRSQPQHF,TGTGCCAGCAGTGCAAGTCGAAGTCAGCCCCAGCATTTT
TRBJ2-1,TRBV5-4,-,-,CASSPLVSYNEQFF,TGTGCCAGCAGCCCACTAGTTTCCTACAATGAGCAGTTCTTC
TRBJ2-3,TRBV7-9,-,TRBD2,CASSLGVGGRGTDTQYF,TGTGCCAGCAGCTTAGGGGTTGGCGGGAGAGGCACAGATACGCAGTATTTT
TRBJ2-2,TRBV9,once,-,CASSVALANTGELFF,TGTGCCAGCAGCGTAGCACTGGCGAACACCGGGGAGCTGTTTTTT
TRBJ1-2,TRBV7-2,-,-,CASSRGHRAQGYGYTF,TGTGCCAGCAGCCGGGGACACCGAGCGCAAGGCTATGGCTACACCTTC
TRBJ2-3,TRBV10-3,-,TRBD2,CAISASGRSNTQYF,TGTGCCATCAGTGCTAGCGGGAGAAGCAATACGCAGTATTTT
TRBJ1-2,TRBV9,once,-,CASSVNQNYGYTF,TGTGCCAGCAGCGTAAACCAGAACTATGGCTACACCTTC
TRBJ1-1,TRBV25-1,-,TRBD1,CASSESWQGAEAFF,TGTGCCAGCAGTGAATCGTGGCAGGGGGCTGAAGCTTTCTTT
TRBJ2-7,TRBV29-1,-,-,CSVEVSSYEQYF,TGCAGCGTGGAGGTTTCCTCCTACGAGCAGTACTTC
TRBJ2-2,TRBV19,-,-,CASSITRLNTGELFF,TGTGCCAGTAGTATAACAAGACTGAACACCGGGGAGCTGTTTTTT
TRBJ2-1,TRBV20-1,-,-,CSVGDYNEQFF,TGCAGTGTTGGCGATTACAATGAGCAGTTCTTC
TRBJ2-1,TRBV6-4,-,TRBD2,CASSEGGSGYNEQFF,TGTGCCAGCAGTGAGGGCGGGAGCGGGTACAATGAGCAGTTCTTC
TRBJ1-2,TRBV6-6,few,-,CASTPRGGGYTF,TGTGCCAGCACCCCTCGGGGCGGGGGCTACACCTTC